This entry lists 13 T cell receptor beta chains sequenced from one sample in a study of naive and memory T cell subsets. The antigens of these receptors remain unknown. Study-wide results and limits: Especially in CD8 cells, naive repertoires contained a few larger clonotypes, possibly CD45RA-re-expressing memory cells.

The beta constant-region primer was an equimolar mix of two oligonucleotides covering TRBC1 and TRBC2. The ligated cDNA underwent four PCR rounds using SP2 and nested alpha and beta constant-region primers. TCRdb independently ran MiXCR on the UMI-ligation and nested PCR reads; one entry per CDR3 protein. The sample shows around 100,000 distinct CDR3 sequences, about 14% of them seen only once. Source material: naive CD8+ T cells from blood. Receptor source: a human donor in good health.

This clonotype has a count of ten or more. V gene TRBV19 combines with J gene TRBJ2-7; TRBD2 is a possible D gene (6 bases). Germline-derived CDR1 and CDR2 are LNHDA and SQIVND (reference sequence). V lost 3 bases and J lost 3, with 12 bases in between. This CDR3 has 14 residues. CDR3 sequence: CASSIGLDYYEQYF. The CDR3, as DNA: TGTGCCAGTAGTATCGGCTTGGACTACTACGAGCAGTACTTC.

A few counts support this clonotype. CDR3 residues: CASSLGIRTDQPQHF. CDR3 in DNA: TGTGCCAGCAGCTTAGGGATTCGAACTGATCAGCCCCAGCATTTT. The V call is TRBV7-9, the J call TRBJ1-5; no definite D call. Germline loops: CDR1 SEHNR, CDR2 FQNEAQ (reference sequence). V gave up 1 base and J gave up 5 bases, with 12 bases separating them. The CDR3 totals 15 residues.

The gene calls are TRBV12-3 or TRBV12-4 and TRBJ1-2, with D perhaps matching TRBD1 (5 bases). The CDR3 is 13 residues long. V shed 3 bases and J shed 3 bases, with 8 bases lying between them. The DNA of the CDR3 is TGTGCCAGCAGTTTGGGGACCGACTATGGCTACACCTTC. Protein sequence: CASSLGTDYGYTF.

This chain uses TRBV11-3 with TRBJ2-7, with D unclear. Between the trimmed V and J ends, which lost 5 bases and 5 bases, there was a span of 13 bases. This CDR3 spans 13 amino acids. The germline CDR1 and CDR2 sequences are SGHNT and YENEEA. CDR3 nucleotides: TGTGCCAGCAGCCCACGCGGATACGACGAGCAGTACTTC. Encoded protein: CASSPRGYDEQYF. Combining the CDR3 with reference TRBV11-3 and TRBJ2-7 gives the whole variable domain EAGVVQSPRYKIIEKKQPVAFWCNPISGHNTLYWYLQNLGQGPELLIRYENEEAVDDSQLPKDRFSAERLKGVDSTLKIQPAELGDSAVYLCASSPRGYDEQYFGPGTRLTVT.

V is TRBV29-1 and J is TRBJ2-5, with D possibly being TRBD1 (5 bases). V was pared by 4 bases and J by 4 bases, with 16 bases between. Germline V gene data show CDR1 as SQVTM and CDR2 as ANQGSEA. This CDR3 contains 14 residues. This CDR3 reads CSVGLGVRAETQYF. The CDR3 nucleotides are TGCAGCGTTGGGCTTGGAGTCAGGGCAGAGACCCAGTACTTC.

This clonotype has ten or more counts. The chain links TRBV18 to TRBJ2-7, with 9 bases matching TRBD1. The ends lost 4 bases at V and 3 bases at J; junction bases unmatched: 19. The CDR3 length is 19 residues. Germline CDR1 and CDR2: KGHSH and LQKENI. The CDR3 nucleotides are TGTGCCAGCTCACTGCCCGGGACAGGGCGACACCTGAGTGACTACGAGCAGTACTTC. This translates into CASSLPGTGRHLSDYEQYF. Complete variable domain (other parts from reference TRBV18 and TRBJ2-7): NAGVMQNPRHLVRRRGQEARLRCSPMKGHSHVYWYRQLPEEGLKFMVYLQKENIIDESGMPKERFSAEFPKEGPSILRIQQVVRGDSAAYFCASSLPGTGRHLSDYEQYFGPGTRLTVT.

This chain joins TRBV2 and TRBJ2-3; TRBD1 matches at 7 bases. Germline V gives CDR1 SNHLY, CDR2 FYNNEI. This CDR3 has 14 amino acids. Germline trimming cut 8 bases from V and 2 bases from J; bases unmatched to any gene: 7. This CDR3 is CASAQGVVTDTQYF. CDR3 DNA: TGTGCCAGCGCCCAGGGGGTAGTCACAGATACGCAGTATTTT.

The rearrangement uses TRBV3-1 and TRBJ1-2; TRBD1 matches at 7 bases. This CDR3 has 17 amino acids. V gave up 5 bases and J gave up 2 bases; unmatched junction bases: 14. Germline CDR1 and CDR2: LGHDT and YNNKEL (reference sequence). CDR3 protein: CASSTRDRTDTNYGYTF. Written as DNA, the CDR3 is TGTGCCAGCAGCACCCGGGACAGAACTGATACGAACTATGGCTACACCTTC.

This clonotype occurred a few times. This sequence joins TRBV6-6 and TRBJ2-7; D gene uncertain. V was trimmed by 3 bases and J by 4 bases, leaving 7 bases between them. Germline V lookup: CDR1 MNHNY, CDR2 SVGAGI (reference sequence). This CDR3 comprises 12 residues. As DNA, the CDR3 is TGTGCCAGCAGTTATATGGAGTACGAGCAGTACTTC. Its protein is CASSYMEYEQYF.

In regard to this clonotype: One base away lies a much larger clone, so this may be a sequencing read error. The J gene is TRBJ1-1, the V gene TRBV7-8; D gene unclear. The V and J ends lost 5 bases and 4 bases respectively, with 14 bases between them. This CDR3 has 14 residues. Germline CDR1 is SGHVS and CDR2 is FQNEAQ. DNA for the CDR3: TGTGCCAGCAGCCCGCAGTGTGATGGCACTGAAGCTTTCTTT. Protein product: CASSPQCDGTEAFF. Combining the CDR3 with reference TRBV7-8 and TRBJ1-1 gives the whole variable domain GAGVSQSPRYKVAKRGQDVALRCDPISGHVSLFWYQQALGQGPEFLTYFQNEAQLDKSGLPSDRFFAERPEGSVSTLKIQRTQQEDSAVYLCASSPQCDGTEAFFGQGTRLTVV.

The chain combines TRBV13 with TRBJ2-1; 7 bases match TRBD2. The CDR3 extends over 17 amino acids. Germline trimming cut 5 bases from V and 8 bases from J; bases unmatched to any gene: 18. CDR1 and CDR2 (germline): PRHDT, FYEKMQ (reference sequence). CDR3 DNA sequence: TGTGCCAGCAGCGCCCTGGTAGCGGGTTTGGCTGGGGATGAGCAGTTCTTC. Its translation: CASSALVAGLAGDEQFF.

The chain has TRBV28 and TRBJ2-5; D is perhaps TRBD2 (6 bases). Germline CDR1 MDHEN, CDR2 SYDVKM. Trimming took off 0 bases at V and 5 bases at J, with 16 bases between the two ends. The CDR3 contains 16 residues. As DNA, the CDR3 is TGTGCCAGCAGTTTATGGGTGGGGATCGCGGGGGAGACCCAGTACTTC. Its translation is CASSLWVGIAGETQYF.

In its sample, this clonotype was seen many times. The chain is built from TRBV10-3 and TRBJ1-1; 10 positions match TRBD1. V shed 10 bases and J 5 bases; nucleotides not matched to a gene: 4. This CDR3 is built from 12 residues. Looked up from germline, CDR1 is ENHRY and CDR2 is SYGVKD. CDR3 in amino acids: CASGQGETEAFF. CDR3 nucleotides: TGTGCCAGCGGACAGGGGGAAACTGAAGCTTTCTTT.